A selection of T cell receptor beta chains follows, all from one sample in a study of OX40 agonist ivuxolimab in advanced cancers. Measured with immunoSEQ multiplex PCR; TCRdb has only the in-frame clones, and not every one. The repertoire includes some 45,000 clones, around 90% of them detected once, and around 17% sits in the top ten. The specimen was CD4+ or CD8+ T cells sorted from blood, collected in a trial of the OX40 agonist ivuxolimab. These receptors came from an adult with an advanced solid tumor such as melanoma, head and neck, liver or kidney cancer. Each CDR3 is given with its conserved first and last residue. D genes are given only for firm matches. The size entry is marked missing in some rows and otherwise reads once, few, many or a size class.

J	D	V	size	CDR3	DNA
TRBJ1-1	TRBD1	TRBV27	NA	CASSGTGGVTEAFF	TGTGCCAGCAGTGGGACAGGGGGGGTCACTGAAGCTTTCTTT
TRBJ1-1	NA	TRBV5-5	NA	CASTRVTLGVEAFF	TGTGCCAGCACCCGAGTAACCCTCGGGGTTGAAGCTTTCTTT
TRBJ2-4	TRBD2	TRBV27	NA	CASSSKTSGGVLAKNIQYF	TGTGCCAGCAGTTCCAAGACTAGCGGGGGGGTTCTAGCCAAAAACATTCAGTACTTC
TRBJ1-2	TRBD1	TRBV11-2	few	CASSLATGADGYTF	TGTGCCAGCAGCTTAGCGACAGGGGCGGATGGCTACACCTTC
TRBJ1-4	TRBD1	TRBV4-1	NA	CASSRQGWGEKLFF	TGCGCCAGCAGTAGACAGGGTTGGGGTGAAAAACTGTTTTTT
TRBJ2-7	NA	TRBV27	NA	CASSLSLGALAYEQYF	TGTGCCAGCAGTTTATCGCTGGGGGCTCTGGCCTACGAGCAGTACTTC
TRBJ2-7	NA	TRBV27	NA	CASSLDGEQYF	TGTGCCAGCAGTTTAGACGGCGAGCAGTACTTC
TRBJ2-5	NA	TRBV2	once	CAQRVDSQETQYF	TGTGCCCAGCGAGTGGACAGCCAAGAGACCCAGTACTTC
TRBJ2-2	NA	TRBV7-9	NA	CASSLGRSGELFF	TGTGCCAGCAGCTTAGGGCGGTCCGGGGAGCTGTTTTTT
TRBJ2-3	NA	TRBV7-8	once	CASSLASRGAGTDTQYF	TGTGCCAGCAGCTTAGCCTCAAGGGGCGCGGGCACAGATACGCAGTATTTT
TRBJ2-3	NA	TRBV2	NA	CASTLQYTDTQYF	TGTGCCAGCACTCTGCAATACACAGATACGCAGTATTTT
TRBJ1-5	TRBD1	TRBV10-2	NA	CASSEDRAQPQHF	TGCGCCAGCAGTGAAGACAGGGCCCAGCCCCAGCATTTT
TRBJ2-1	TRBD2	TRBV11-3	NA	CASSLSGTNEQFF	TGTGCCAGCAGCCTGAGCGGGACCAATGAGCAGTTCTTC
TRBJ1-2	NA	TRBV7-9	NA	CASSLDLTNYGYTF	TGTGCCAGCAGCTTAGACCTAACTAACTATGGCTACACCTTC
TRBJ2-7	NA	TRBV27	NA	CASRAGVMEEQYF	TGTGCCAGCAGGGCAGGGGTAATGGAGGAGCAGTACTTC
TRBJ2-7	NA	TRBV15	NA	CATSYRASYEQYF	TGTGCCACCAGCTACCGGGCCTCCTACGAGCAGTACTTC
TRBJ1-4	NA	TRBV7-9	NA	CASSPPHMTGFNEKLFF	TGTGCCAGCAGTCCCCCCCATATGACAGGATTTAATGAAAAACTGTTTTTT
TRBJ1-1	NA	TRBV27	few	CASGFGGENTEAFF	TGTGCCAGCGGATTTGGCGGGGAGAACACTGAAGCTTTCTTT